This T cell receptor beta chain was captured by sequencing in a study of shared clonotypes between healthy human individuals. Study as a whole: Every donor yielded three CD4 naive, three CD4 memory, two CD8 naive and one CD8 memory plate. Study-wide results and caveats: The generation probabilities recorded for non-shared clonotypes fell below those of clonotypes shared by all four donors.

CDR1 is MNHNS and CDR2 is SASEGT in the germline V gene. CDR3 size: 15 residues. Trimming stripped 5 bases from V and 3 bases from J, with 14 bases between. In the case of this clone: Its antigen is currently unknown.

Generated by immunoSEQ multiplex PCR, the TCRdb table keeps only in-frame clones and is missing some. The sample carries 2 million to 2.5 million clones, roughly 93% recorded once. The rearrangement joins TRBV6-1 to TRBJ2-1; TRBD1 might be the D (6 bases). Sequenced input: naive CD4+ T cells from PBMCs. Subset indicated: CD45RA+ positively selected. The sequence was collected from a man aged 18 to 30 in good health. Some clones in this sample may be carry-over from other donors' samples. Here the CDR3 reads CASSSRGQIYNEQFF. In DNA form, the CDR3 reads TGTGCCAGCAGTTCCCGTGGACAGATCTACAATGAGCAGTTCTTC.